This T cell receptor beta chain stems from a study of naive and memory T cell subsets. Broader study findings: Over 95% of naive TCR sequences appeared only once after error correction, unlike memory subsets. Possibly reflecting memory cells re-expressing CD45RA, a few larger clonotypes occurred in naive repertoires, especially CD8. Diversity fell and Gini index rose from naive through CM, EM, EMRA.

Points on this clonotype: Its cognate antigen is unknown.

V was trimmed by 0 bases and J by 5 bases, leaving 13 bases between them. The CDR3 length is 15 residues. Germline V lookup: CDR1 SGHTA, CDR2 FQGNSA. Two oligonucleotides, mixed equimolar, formed the beta constant-region primer covering TRBC1 and TRBC2. Four rounds of PCR amplified the ligated cDNA using nested alpha and beta constant-region primers plus SP2. Using its own MiXCR run on the UMI-ligation and nested PCR reads, TCRdb lists one record per CDR3 protein. The sample has about 160,000 distinct CDR3 sequences, roughly 20% seen once. The sequenced sample consisted of naive CD4+ T cells from blood. V and J are TRBV7-2 and TRBJ2-5; no clear D. The sequence was collected from a human donor in good health. The CDR3 loop reads CASSLASQVMETQYF. The CDR3 nucleotides read TGTGCCAGCAGCTTAGCAAGCCAGGTCATGGAGACCCAGTACTTC.